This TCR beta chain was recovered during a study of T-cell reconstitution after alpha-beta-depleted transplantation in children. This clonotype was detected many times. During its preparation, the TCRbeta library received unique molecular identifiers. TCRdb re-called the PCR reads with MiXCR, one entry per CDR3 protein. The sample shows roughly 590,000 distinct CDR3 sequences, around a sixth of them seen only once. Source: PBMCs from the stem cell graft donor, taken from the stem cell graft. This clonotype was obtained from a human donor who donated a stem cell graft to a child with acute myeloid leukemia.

The DNA of the CDR3 is TGCAGTGCTTGGACTAGCTTGGAGGAGACCCAGTACTTC. Protein: CSAWTSLEETQYF. J is TRBJ2-5 and V is TRBV20-1, with TRBD2 matching over 8 bases. CDR1 is DFQATT and CDR2 is SNEGSKA in the germline V gene (reference sequence). J was trimmed by 5 bases and V by 5 bases; bases with no gene match: 7. This CDR3 is 13 amino acids long.